This TCR beta chain originates from a study of CD8 T cells in ankylosing spondylitis. Study-wide points: Disease-linked clones reportedly showed significant enrichment in matched ankylosing spondylitis synovial fluid. It appeared that ankylosing spondylitis blood was characterized by a TCR beta motif of several highly homologous variants. Disease-linked clones were CD8+ and relatively rare in peripheral blood.

Quantitative 5'-RACE with molecular barcodes was used to make the TCR beta libraries. Via MiXCR, TCRdb re-called the 5' RACE reads, giving one row per CDR3 protein. The data show a few hundred thousand distinct CDR3 sequences, about a sixth seen once. There are a few counts of this clonotype. The antigen is not known. CDR1 DFQATT and CDR2 SNEGSKA come from the germline V gene (reference sequence). Trimming left V 2 bases short and J 2 bases short, with 11 bases between. This CDR3 region has 14 residues. What was sequenced was blood, either unsorted or a sorted T cell fraction (not recorded which). This clonotype originated in a male donor with ankylosing spondylitis or in good health (not recorded which). V usage is TRBV20-1 and J usage is TRBJ2-3; D might be TRBD2 (5 bases). CDR3: CSARKALDTDTQYF. The CDR3 DNA follows: TGCAGTGCTAGAAAGGCACTAGACACAGATACGCAGTATTTT.